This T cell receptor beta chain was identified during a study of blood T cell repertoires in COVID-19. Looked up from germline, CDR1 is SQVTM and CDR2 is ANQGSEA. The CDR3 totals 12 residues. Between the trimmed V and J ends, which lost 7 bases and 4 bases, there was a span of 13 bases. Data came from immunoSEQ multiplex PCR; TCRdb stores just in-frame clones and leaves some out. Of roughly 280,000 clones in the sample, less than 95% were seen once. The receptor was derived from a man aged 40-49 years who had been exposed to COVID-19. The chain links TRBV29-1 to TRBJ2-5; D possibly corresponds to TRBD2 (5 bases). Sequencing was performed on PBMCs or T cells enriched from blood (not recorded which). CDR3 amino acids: CSGYRGGETQYF. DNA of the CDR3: TGCAGCGGGTACCGGGGTGGAGAGACCCAGTACTTC. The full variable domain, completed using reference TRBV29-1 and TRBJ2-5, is SAVISQKPSRDICQRGTSLTIQCQVDSQVTMMFWYRQQPGQSLTLIATANQGSEATYESGFVIDKFPISRPNLTFSTLTVSNMSPEDSSIYLCSGYRGGETQYFGPGTRLLVL.